A selection of T cell receptor beta chains follows, all from one sample in a study of cytomegalovirus exposure and HLA in healthy donors. Assay: immunoSEQ multiplex PCR; the TCRdb copy retains only in-frame clones and omits some. The profile shows more than 95,000 clones, about three quarters of them singletons. The sequenced sample consisted of PBMCs. The receptors originated from a woman aged 25-40 years in good health and CMV-seronegative. The CDR3 runs from the conserved cysteine through the conserved F or W. A D gene is named only where the DNA matches it firmly. Some rows mark clone size as missing; the rest say once, few, many or name a class of expanded clone.

j_gene: TRBJ2-3; abundance: .; d_gene: .; v_gene: TRBV5-5; CDR3nt: TGTGCCAGCAGCTTTCAGACTAGGGGTAAAGATACGCAGTATTTT; CDR3aa: CASSFQTRGKDTQYF
j_gene: TRBJ1-5; abundance: few; d_gene: .; v_gene: TRBV27; CDR3nt: TGTGCCAGCAGTACAGGGCCCGGCAATCAGCCCCAGCATTTT; CDR3aa: CASSTGPGNQPQHF
j_gene: TRBJ2-7; abundance: .; d_gene: .; v_gene: TRBV18; CDR3nt: TGTGCCAGCTCACCACCGGGCAGGGCGGCCCACGAGCAGTACTTC; CDR3aa: CASSPPGRAAHEQYF
j_gene: TRBJ1-1; abundance: .; d_gene: .; v_gene: TRBV5-1; CDR3nt: TGCGCCAGCAGCCTTCAGGACAGCGCCACTGAAGCTTTCTTT; CDR3aa: CASSLQDSATEAFF
j_gene: TRBJ1-4; abundance: .; d_gene: .; v_gene: TRBV7-9; CDR3nt: TGTGCCAGCAGCTTATCCCGTTGGAGGGATGAAAAACTGTTTTTT; CDR3aa: CASSLSRWRDEKLFF
j_gene: TRBJ1-2; abundance: .; d_gene: TRBD1; v_gene: TRBV30; CDR3nt: TGTGCCTGTGAGCGACAGGGCATCTATGGCTACACCTTC; CDR3aa: CACERQGIYGYTF
j_gene: TRBJ1-3; abundance: few; d_gene: TRBD1; v_gene: TRBV6-5; CDR3nt: TGTGCCAGCGGACTGACAGGGAGGTCTGGAAACACCATATATTTT; CDR3aa: CASGLTGRSGNTIYF
j_gene: TRBJ1-5; abundance: .; d_gene: .; v_gene: TRBV10-2; CDR3nt: TGCGCCACCCCCGGCAGGGGCTGGAATCAGCCCCAGCATTTT; CDR3aa: CATPGRGWNQPQHF
j_gene: TRBJ2-7; abundance: .; d_gene: TRBD2; v_gene: TRBV19; CDR3nt: TGTGCCAGTAGTATCAAGGGACTAGTTTATCACGAGCAGTACTTC; CDR3aa: CASSIKGLVYHEQYF
j_gene: TRBJ2-5; abundance: .; d_gene: .; v_gene: TRBV30; CDR3nt: TGTGCCTGGAGTGTACCGGCTGGAGGCACGCAGACCCAGTACTTC; CDR3aa: CAWSVPAGGTQTQYF
j_gene: TRBJ1-1; abundance: .; d_gene: .; v_gene: TRBV9; CDR3nt: TGTGCCAGCAGCGTAGAAGGGTTCAAGGGGCAGGAAGCTTTCTTT; CDR3aa: CASSVEGFKGQEAFF
j_gene: TRBJ2-3; abundance: .; d_gene: .; v_gene: TRBV7-3; CDR3nt: TGTGCCAGCAGCTCTAACACAGATACGCAGTATTTT; CDR3aa: CASSSNTDTQYF
j_gene: TRBJ1-1; abundance: .; d_gene: .; v_gene: TRBV6-1; CDR3nt: TGTGCCAGCAGTGAAAAGGGGCCACAGGATGAAGCTTTCTTT; CDR3aa: CASSEKGPQDEAFF
j_gene: TRBJ2-2; abundance: .; d_gene: .; v_gene: TRBV6-1; CDR3nt: TGTGCCAGCAGTGAACAGGGTGCCGGGGAGCTGTTTTTT; CDR3aa: CASSEQGAGELFF
j_gene: TRBJ1-5; abundance: .; d_gene: .; v_gene: TRBV6-1; CDR3nt: TGTGCCACCACTAGTCCCTCGAGCAATCAGCCCCAGCATTTT; CDR3aa: CATTSPSSNQPQHF
j_gene: TRBJ1-2; abundance: .; d_gene: TRBD1; v_gene: TRBV7-8; CDR3nt: TGTGCCAGCAGCCGTGGGGACAGCTATGGCTACACCTTC; CDR3aa: CASSRGDSYGYTF
j_gene: TRBJ2-2; abundance: few; d_gene: TRBD2; v_gene: TRBV4-1; CDR3nt: TGCGCCAGCAGCCAAGTGGTGACTAGCGGGGGCGGGACCGGGGAGCTGTTTTTT; CDR3aa: CASSQVVTSGGGTGELFF
j_gene: TRBJ1-2; abundance: .; d_gene: .; v_gene: TRBV19; CDR3nt: TGTGCCAGTAGTATAGGGAAGGTAGCGGCAAACTATGGCTACACCTTC; CDR3aa: CASSIGKVAANYGYTF